Following are 19 T cell receptor beta chains from one sample sequenced in a study of blood T cell repertoires in COVID-19. Libraries were prepared by immunoSEQ multiplex PCR; TCRdb keeps only in-frame clonotypes and omits some of them. The table has under 250,000 clones, approximately 80% seen once; the top ten hold around 13%. Sequencing was done on a sample of peripheral blood. The origin of the receptors is a human donor in a cohort sampled during active COVID-19.

The rearrangement uses TRBV4-1 and TRBJ2-3, with 10 bases fitting TRBD2. The CDR3 is 15 amino acids. Germline loops: CDR1 MGHRA, CDR2 YSYEKL. The junction had 3 bases not matched to a gene; V was cut back by 3 bases and J by 3 bases. This chain's CDR3 is CASSQLAGETDTQYF. CDR3 coding DNA: TGCGCCAGCAGCCAGCTAGCGGGAGAGACAGATACGCAGTATTTT.

V is TRBV5-5 and J is TRBJ2-2; 7 nucleotides agree with TRBD1. J was trimmed by 6 bases and V by 2 bases; bases with no gene match: 4. The CDR3 covers 14 residues. Germline V gene lookup returns CDR1 SGHKS and CDR2 YYEKEE (reference sequence). The CDR3 region has the DNA TGTGCCAGCAGCTTACAGGGGTTAGCCGGGGAGCTGTTTTTT. It translates to CASSLQGLAGELFF.

The chain has TRBV19 and TRBJ1-6; 8 bases agree with TRBD1. With V trimmed by 4 bases and J by 10 bases, 6 bases remained unmatched. CDR3 size: 14 residues. CDR1 and CDR2 (germline): LNHDA, SQIVND (reference sequence). The CDR3 reads CASSTIQGDSPLHF. The CDR3 DNA is TGTGCCAGTAGTACGATACAGGGGGACTCACCCCTCCACTTT.

Written as DNA, the CDR3 is TGTGCCAGCAGTCCCACCCTGGGCGGGCAGTCAGCTTTCTTT. This codes for CASSPTLGGQSAFF. The V call is TRBV6-5, the J call TRBJ1-1; D unresolved. The CDR3 is made up of 14 amino acids. The germline V gene has CDR1 MNHEY and CDR2 SVGAGI. V was pared by 5 bases and J by 10 bases, with 20 bases between.

V is TRBV5-4 and J is TRBJ1-6, with D perhaps TRBD1 (5 bases). V lost 0 bases and J lost 2, with 18 bases in between. Germline CDR1 is SGHNT and CDR2 is YYREEE (reference sequence). The CDR3 has 19 residues. This chain's CDR3 is CASSLAGRAPQTYNSPLHF. The CDR3 nucleotides are TGTGCCAGCAGCTTGGCCGGCAGGGCCCCCCAAACCTATAATTCACCCCTCCACTTT.

This clone was counted once. This chain links TRBV27 with TRBJ1-1; no firm D call. Germline lookup yields CDR1 MNHEY and CDR2 SMNVEV (reference sequence). There are 13 residues in the CDR3. Trimming took off 5 bases at V and 5 bases at J, with 12 bases between the two ends. The CDR3 coding sequence is TGTGCCAGCAGTCACCGACAAGAAACTGAAGCTTTCTTT. Its translation is CASSHRQETEAFF.

The gene calls are TRBV6-2 or TRBV6-3 and TRBJ1-5, with 7 bases fitting TRBD1. The V gene end was trimmed by 3 bases and the J gene end by 5 bases; junction bases not matched to a gene: 4. Germline V CDR1 and CDR2: MNHEY, SVGEGT. The CDR3 sequence is 14 residues long. The CDR3 loop reads CASSYTGEDQPQHF. The CDR3 DNA follows: TGTGCCAGCAGTTATACAGGGGAAGATCAGCCCCAGCATTTT.

This clone was found a few times. J is TRBJ1-1 and V is TRBV28, with D perhaps matching TRBD1 (5 bases). Germline V gives CDR1 MDHEN, CDR2 SYDVKM. The ends were cut back, 5 bases at V and 4 bases at J, with 17 bases in the middle. The CDR3 has 15 amino acids. In nucleotides, the CDR3 is TGTGCCAGCAGTCCTTGGGGGGAGGGACTCACTGAAGCTTTCTTT. It specifies CASSPWGEGLTEAFF. Full variable domain (remainder filled in from reference TRBV28 and TRBJ1-1): DVKVTQSSRYLVKRTGEKVFLECVQDMDHENMFWYRQDPGLGLRLIYFSYDVKMKEKGDIPEGYSVSREKKERFSLILESASTNQTSMYLCASSPWGEGLTEAFFGQGTRLTVV.

The chain carries TRBV6-6 and TRBJ1-2; D possibly corresponds to TRBD1 (6 bases). This CDR3 has 13 residues. V lost 7 bases, J lost 4 bases, and 13 bases lay in between. From germline, CDR1 is MNHNY and CDR2 SVGAGI (reference sequence). CDR3 DNA: TGTGCCAGCACCGACGGACAGATCTATGGCTACACCTTC. Translating it yields CASTDGQIYGYTF.

The chain links TRBV5-6 to TRBJ2-6; D remains ambiguous. V gave up 2 bases and J gave up 0 bases, with 9 bases separating them. CDR1 SGHDT and CDR2 YYEEEE come from the germline V gene. The CDR3 has 16 amino acids. CDR3 in amino acids: CASSFRLVSGANVLTF. CDR3 bases: TGTGCCAGCAGCTTCCGGTTGGTCTCTGGGGCCAACGTCCTGACTTTC.

The CDR3 sequence: CASSFGSGESYEQYF. As DNA, the CDR3 is TGTGCCAGCAGCTTTGGGTCGGGGGAGTCCTACGAGCAGTACTTC. The rearrangement joins TRBV5-5 to TRBJ2-7; D possibly corresponds to TRBD2 (6 bases). Per the germline V gene, CDR1 is SGHKS and CDR2 is YYEKEE (reference sequence). The CDR3 length is 15 residues. The germline V and J ends were trimmed by 2 bases and 1 base, with 13 bases remaining between them.

V and J are TRBV5-4 and TRBJ1-6; weak D call: TRBD1 (5 bases). The germline V and J ends were trimmed by 4 bases and 10 bases, with 15 bases remaining between them. The germline gives CDR1 SGHNT, CDR2 YYREEE (reference sequence). This CDR3 has 14 amino acids. CDR3 nucleotides: TGTGCCAGCAGCCGGGCAGAGCAGGGATCACCCCTCCACTTT. This sequence encodes CASSRAEQGSPLHF.

This CDR3 reads CASSLVQDYGYTF. The CDR3, as DNA: TGTGCCAGCAGCTTAGTTCAGGACTATGGCTACACCTTC. The rearrangement uses TRBV7-9 and TRBJ1-2; no clear D. The ends were cut back, 1 base at V and 3 bases at J, with 6 bases in the middle. The CDR3 sequence is 13 residues long. CDR1 and CDR2 from the germline V gene are SEHNR and FQNEAQ (reference sequence).

The genes are TRBV28 and TRBJ2-1; D unresolved. This CDR3 spans 13 amino acids. V was trimmed by 7 bases and J by 6 bases, leaving 13 bases between them. Per germline, CDR1 MDHEN and CDR2 SYDVKM. Written as DNA, the CDR3 is TGTGCCAGCATTGGCGGAAATTTCAATGAGCAGTTCTTC. This sequence encodes CASIGGNFNEQFF.

This chain uses TRBV21-1 with TRBJ1-2; TRBD1, the table's D call, was not compared with the DNA. TRBV21-1 is a recognized pseudogene. The CDR3 consists of 17 residues. CDR3 nucleotide sequence: TGTGCCAGCAGCCCCCCCGAGACAGGTACCGCCGTTCGCGGCTACACCTTC. It specifies CASSPPETGTAVRGYTF.

The chain employs TRBV30 and TRBJ2-7; weak D call: TRBD1 (6 bases). With 0 bases removed from V and 7 bases from J, the gap between germline ends came to 22 bases. This CDR3 comprises 16 residues. Germline V gene data show CDR1 as GTSNPN and CDR2 as SVGIG (reference sequence). The CDR3 DNA is TGTGCCTGGAGTGTACATGAGGGCAGGGACACGGGAGAGCAGTACTTC. It is translated as CAWSVHEGRDTGEQYF.

This clone was observed at least ten times. The V call is TRBV11-2, the J call TRBJ2-2; D may be TRBD2 (5 bases). The CDR3 spans 14 residues. Trimming cost V 1 base and J 9 bases, with 12 bases left between them. Germline-derived CDR1 and CDR2 are SGHAT and FQNNGV. The CDR3 region is CASSLGMAGRELFF. DNA for the CDR3: TGTGCCAGCAGCTTAGGAATGGCGGGCAGGGAGCTGTTTTTT.

This clone was recorded a few times. The rearrangement joins TRBV5-1 to TRBJ1-2; a weak D match, TRBD1 (6 bases). Trimming removed 4 bases at V and 3 bases at J, with 13 bases between. The germline V gene has CDR1 SGHRS and CDR2 YFSETQ. The CDR3 runs to 14 residues. This chain's CDR3 is CASSRGSIDYGYTF. In DNA form, the CDR3 reads TGCGCCAGCAGCAGGGGGAGTATTGACTATGGCTACACCTTC. The variable domain in full, with the rest retrieved from reference TRBV5-1 and TRBJ1-2, is KAGVTQTPRYLIKTRGQQVTLSCSPISGHRSVSWYQQTPGQGLQFLFEYFSETQRNKGNFPGRFSGRQFSNSRSEMNVSTLELGDSALYLCASSRGSIDYGYTFGSGTRLTVV.

The chain carries TRBV3-1 (or the pseudogene TRBV3-2) and TRBJ2-7, with 8 bases lining up with TRBD1. J was trimmed by 5 bases and V by 0 bases; bases with no gene match: 9. Germline V CDR1 and CDR2: LGHDT, YNNKEL (reference sequence). This CDR3 has 16 residues. The CDR3 DNA is TGTGCCAGCAGCCAAGACAGGGGGCGCGAAGGAAACGAGCAGTACTTC. It is translated as CASSQDRGREGNEQYF.